A selection of T cell receptor beta chains follows, all from one sample in a study of blood T cell repertoires in COVID-19. TCRdb's copy holds only in-frame clones and misses some; the assay was immunoSEQ multiplex PCR. The sample has 150,000 to 250,000 clones; roughly four fifths are singletons. The sample was PBMCs or T cells enriched from blood (not recorded which). These receptor sequences come from a man aged 40-55 years who had recovered from COVID-19. CDR3s include the opening cysteine and the closing phenylalanine or tryptophan. D genes are given only for firm matches. Clone size is not always given. Where it is, it says once, few, many or a class for expanded clones.

d_call: -; j_call: TRBJ2-1; v_call: TRBV28; clone_size: -; cdr3_nt: TGTGCCAGCAGTTTACCGTCCTCCGGGACCGGGAGCTCCTACAATGAGCAGTTCTTC; cdr3_aa: CASSLPSSGTGSSYNEQFF
d_call: TRBD1; j_call: TRBJ2-2; v_call: TRBV4-2; clone_size: few; cdr3_nt: TGTGCCAGCAGCCAAGGACTAGTCACAGGGGGTCGGAGCACCGGGGAGCTGTTTTTT; cdr3_aa: CASSQGLVTGGRSTGELFF
d_call: TRBD1; j_call: TRBJ2-7; v_call: TRBV30; clone_size: -; cdr3_nt: TGTGCCTGGAGGGGACGGACAGGGGGTAACGAGCAGTACTTC; cdr3_aa: CAWRGRTGGNEQYF
d_call: TRBD1; j_call: TRBJ2-1; v_call: TRBV7-9; clone_size: -; cdr3_nt: TGTGCCAGCAGCGCCTGGGACAGGGGGATCAATGAGCAGTTCTTC; cdr3_aa: CASSAWDRGINEQFF
d_call: -; j_call: TRBJ2-2; v_call: TRBV5-1; clone_size: -; cdr3_nt: TGCGCCAGCAGCTTGGGCGTAAACGGGGAGCTGTTTTTT; cdr3_aa: CASSLGVNGELFF
d_call: TRBD2; j_call: TRBJ2-5; v_call: TRBV4-3; clone_size: -; cdr3_nt: TGCGCCAGCAGCCAAGTGTTTAGCGGGATGGGGGAGACCCAGTACTTC; cdr3_aa: CASSQVFSGMGETQYF
d_call: -; j_call: TRBJ1-1; v_call: TRBV7-2; clone_size: few; cdr3_nt: TGTGCCAGCAGCTTACAACAGGTGAACACTGAAGCTTTCTTT; cdr3_aa: CASSLQQVNTEAFF
d_call: TRBD2; j_call: TRBJ2-1; v_call: TRBV6-5; clone_size: -; cdr3_nt: TGTGCCAGCAATTTAGCGGGAGGGCCGTTCAGTGAGCAGTTCTTC; cdr3_aa: CASNLAGGPFSEQFF
d_call: -; j_call: TRBJ1-6; v_call: TRBV19; clone_size: -; cdr3_nt: TGTGCCAGTAGTATAGCGGACACCAATTCACCCCTCCACTTT; cdr3_aa: CASSIADTNSPLHF
d_call: TRBD1; j_call: TRBJ1-1; v_call: TRBV7-9; clone_size: once; cdr3_nt: TGTGCCAGCAGCTTTGGACAGGGCGGCACTGAAGCTTTCTTT; cdr3_aa: CASSFGQGGTEAFF
d_call: TRBD1; j_call: TRBJ1-6; v_call: TRBV6-6; clone_size: -; cdr3_nt: TGTGCCAGCAGTCTAGGGCCAAGCGGGACAGGGGCTTCACCCCTCCACTTT; cdr3_aa: CASSLGPSGTGASPLHF
d_call: -; j_call: TRBJ2-3; v_call: TRBV3-1/TRBV3-2; clone_size: -; cdr3_nt: TGTGCCAGCAGCCAACCAGGGTATTTCACAGATACGCAGTATTTT; cdr3_aa: CASSQPGYFTDTQYF
d_call: -; j_call: TRBJ1-1; v_call: TRBV7-3; clone_size: -; cdr3_nt: TGTGCCAGCAGCTCAACCGCAGGGGAACGTCCCACTGAAGCTTTCTTT; cdr3_aa: CASSSTAGERPTEAFF
d_call: TRBD1; j_call: TRBJ1-5; v_call: TRBV28; clone_size: -; cdr3_nt: TGTGCCAGCAGTTCGAGCCTGACAGGGACGTATAGCAATCAGCCCCAGCATTTT; cdr3_aa: CASSSSLTGTYSNQPQHF
d_call: TRBD2; j_call: TRBJ2-6; v_call: TRBV5-1; clone_size: -; cdr3_nt: TGCGCCAGCAGCTTCCACCAACTAGCGGCTACCTCTGGGGCCAACGTCCTGACTTTC; cdr3_aa: CASSFHQLAATSGANVLTF
d_call: TRBD2; j_call: TRBJ2-1; v_call: TRBV4-2; clone_size: -; cdr3_nt: TGTGCCAGCAGCGGGATAGCGGGAGATGGAGGGAATGAGCAGTTCTTC; cdr3_aa: CASSGIAGDGGNEQFF
d_call: -; j_call: TRBJ2-5; v_call: TRBV15; clone_size: -; cdr3_nt: TGTGCCACCAGCAGGATACAGCAAGAGACCCAGTACTTC; cdr3_aa: CATSRIQQETQYF
d_call: TRBD2; j_call: TRBJ2-5; v_call: TRBV11-2; clone_size: once; cdr3_nt: TGTGCCAGCAGCTTTACAGCGGGAGGAGAGACCCAGTACTTC; cdr3_aa: CASSFTAGGETQYF
d_call: -; j_call: TRBJ2-2; v_call: TRBV27; clone_size: -; cdr3_nt: TGTGCCAGCAGTTTACTAGCACCAAACACCGGGGAGCTGTTTTTT; cdr3_aa: CASSLLAPNTGELFF
d_call: -; j_call: TRBJ1-5; v_call: TRBV2; clone_size: -; cdr3_nt: TGTGCCAGCAGTGAAACGAGCCAGGTCAATCAGCCCCAGCATTTT; cdr3_aa: CASSETSQVNQPQHF
d_call: TRBD1; j_call: TRBJ1-1; v_call: TRBV5-1; clone_size: -; cdr3_nt: TGCGCCAGCAGCCTCGACAGGGTGGGAGAAGCTTTCTTT; cdr3_aa: CASSLDRVGEAFF
d_call: -; j_call: TRBJ1-3; v_call: TRBV6-6; clone_size: -; cdr3_nt: TGTGCCAGCACCTATTCGGGGGGCGAATCTGGAAACACCATATATTTT; cdr3_aa: CASTYSGGESGNTIYF
d_call: -; j_call: TRBJ1-5; v_call: TRBV29-1; clone_size: -; cdr3_nt: TGCGACGACACGGGGGGAAGACAGCATTTT; cdr3_aa: CDDTGGRQHF
d_call: TRBD1; j_call: TRBJ2-7; v_call: TRBV7-2; clone_size: -; cdr3_nt: TGTGCCAGCAGCTCACCCGGCGGGACAGGGGAATACGAGCAGTACTTC; cdr3_aa: CASSSPGGTGEYEQYF
d_call: -; j_call: TRBJ2-6; v_call: TRBV5-1; clone_size: -; cdr3_nt: TGCGCCAGCAGCTTGGGGGGCGCTGGGGCCAACGTCCTGACTTTC; cdr3_aa: CASSLGGAGANVLTF
d_call: TRBD1; j_call: TRBJ2-2; v_call: TRBV11-2; clone_size: -; cdr3_nt: TGTGCCAGCAGCCGGGACAGGGTCACCGGGGAGCTGTTTTTT; cdr3_aa: CASSRDRVTGELFF
d_call: TRBD1; j_call: TRBJ1-1; v_call: TRBV12-5; clone_size: few; cdr3_nt: TGTGCTAGTGGTATCAGGGGGGACACTGAAGCTTTCTTT; cdr3_aa: CASGIRGDTEAFF
d_call: TRBD1; j_call: TRBJ1-4; v_call: TRBV10-3; clone_size: once; cdr3_nt: TGTGCCATCAGTGACCACGACAGGGGCGGTGAAAAACTGTTTTTT; cdr3_aa: CAISDHDRGGEKLFF
d_call: TRBD2; j_call: TRBJ2-2; v_call: TRBV9; clone_size: -; cdr3_nt: TGTGCCAGCAGCGTAGAAAAGGGACTAGCTGCGAACACCGGGGAGCTGTTTTTT; cdr3_aa: CASSVEKGLAANTGELFF
d_call: -; j_call: TRBJ2-3; v_call: TRBV10-1; clone_size: -; cdr3_nt: TGCGCCAGCAGCCCGGGAGTGGTTACAGATACGCAGTATTTT; cdr3_aa: CASSPGVVTDTQYF
d_call: TRBD1; j_call: TRBJ1-1; v_call: TRBV7-2; clone_size: -; cdr3_nt: TGTGCCAGCAGCCAGAGGACAGGGAGGTACACTGAAGCTTTCTTT; cdr3_aa: CASSQRTGRYTEAFF
d_call: -; j_call: TRBJ2-3; v_call: TRBV6-5; clone_size: -; cdr3_nt: TGTGCCAGTAACCAGGCGGGTAGCACAGATACGCAGTATTTT; cdr3_aa: CASNQAGSTDTQYF
d_call: -; j_call: TRBJ2-1; v_call: TRBV11-2; clone_size: -; cdr3_nt: TGTGCCAGCAGCTTCCAACTTTTACCCTCCTACAATGAGCAGTTCTTC; cdr3_aa: CASSFQLLPSYNEQFF
d_call: -; j_call: TRBJ2-1; v_call: TRBV27; clone_size: many; cdr3_nt: TGTGCCAGCAGTAGGACGGAGGGCGGCAATGAGCAGTTCTTC; cdr3_aa: CASSRTEGGNEQFF
d_call: -; j_call: TRBJ1-2; v_call: TRBV19; clone_size: -; cdr3_nt: TGTGCCAGTAGCCGGGTCGAGGCGAATGACTATGGCTACACCTTC; cdr3_aa: CASSRVEANDYGYTF
d_call: -; j_call: TRBJ1-2; v_call: TRBV6-1; clone_size: -; cdr3_nt: TGTGCCAGCAGTGAAAGCGGCAACTATGGCTACACCTTC; cdr3_aa: CASSESGNYGYTF
d_call: -; j_call: TRBJ2-7; v_call: TRBV18; clone_size: -; cdr3_nt: TGTGCCAGCTCACCCCTAAAAGCCTACGAGCAGTACTTC; cdr3_aa: CASSPLKAYEQYF
d_call: TRBD2; j_call: TRBJ2-1; v_call: TRBV20-1; clone_size: few; cdr3_nt: TGCAGTGGTAGTAGCGGGAAATACAATGAGCAGTTCTTC; cdr3_aa: CSGSSGKYNEQFF